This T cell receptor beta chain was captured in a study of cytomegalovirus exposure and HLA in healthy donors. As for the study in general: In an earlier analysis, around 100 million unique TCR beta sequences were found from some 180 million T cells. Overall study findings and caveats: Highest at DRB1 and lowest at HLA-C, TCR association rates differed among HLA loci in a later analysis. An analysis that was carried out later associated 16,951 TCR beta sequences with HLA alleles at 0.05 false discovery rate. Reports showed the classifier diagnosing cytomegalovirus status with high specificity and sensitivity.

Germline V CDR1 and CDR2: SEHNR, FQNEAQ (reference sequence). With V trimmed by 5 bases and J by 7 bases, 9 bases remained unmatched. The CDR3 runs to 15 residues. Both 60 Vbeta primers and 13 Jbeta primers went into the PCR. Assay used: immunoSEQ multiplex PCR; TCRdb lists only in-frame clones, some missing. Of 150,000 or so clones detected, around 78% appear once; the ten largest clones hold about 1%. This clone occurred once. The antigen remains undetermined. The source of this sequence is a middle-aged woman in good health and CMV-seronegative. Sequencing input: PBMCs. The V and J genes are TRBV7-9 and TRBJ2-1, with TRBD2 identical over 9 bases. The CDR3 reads CASSIASGMGNEQFF. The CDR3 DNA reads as TGTGCCAGCAGCATCGCTAGCGGGATGGGGAATGAGCAGTTCTTC.